These 10 T cell receptor beta chains were sequenced from one sample in a study of shared clonotypes between healthy human individuals. Clones were read by immunoSEQ multiplex PCR, and TCRdb kept only the in-frame ones, dropping some. The sample has about 1 million clones, 75% seen once. The sequencing input was memory CD4+ T cells sorted from blood. The subset was: CD45RA-negative fraction. The receptors come from a man aged 18 to 35 in good health.

As for this clone: The junction departs from germline at one end; a sequencing error may be responsible. V gene TRBV19 combines with J gene TRBJ1-5; TRBD1 matches 7 bases. CDR1 is LNHDA, CDR2 SQIVND, per germline (reference sequence). The CDR3 spans 14 residues. The CDR3 sequence: CASRGQWSSQPQHF. DNA for the CDR3: TGTGCCAGTAGGGGACAGTGGAGCAGTCAGCCCCAGCATTTT. Supplemented by reference TRBV19 and TRBJ1-5, the full variable domain reads DGGITQSPKYLFRKEGQNVTLSCEQNLNHDAMYWYRQDPGQGLRLIYYSQIVNDFQKGDIAEGYSVSREKKESFPLTVTSAQKNPTAFYLCASRGQWSSQPQHFGDGTRLSIL.

As to this clone: This clone may be a read error of a much larger clone one base away. In nucleotides, the CDR3 is TGTGCCAGCACCGGACAGGGTGGCACCGGGGAGCTGTTTTTT. Translating it yields CASTGQGGTGELFF. V and J are TRBV5-6 and TRBJ2-2; 8 bases fit TRBD1. J lost 4 bases, V lost 6 bases, and 5 bases had no gene match. Germline lookup yields CDR1 SGHDT and CDR2 YYEEEE. The CDR3 spans 14 residues.

This clone was seen only once. V usage is TRBV30 and J usage is TRBJ2-7, with 9 bases aligning to TRBD2. J gave up 2 bases and V 8 bases, and 13 bases lay outside the gene matches. Germline V gene lookup returns CDR1 GTSNPN and CDR2 SVGIG (reference sequence). The CDR3 runs to 15 residues. CDR3 coding DNA: TGTGCCAGCAAGGGCGCTAGCGGGACTGCCTACGAGCAGTACTTC. As protein: CASKGASGTAYEQYF.

This clone occurred once. The CDR3 bases are TGTGCCAGCCTAGCGGGAGGCTACTTC. The encoded protein is CASLAGGYF. This chain connects TRBV7-9 to TRBJ2-7, with 11 bases aligning to TRBD2. The germline V gene encodes CDR1 SEHNR and CDR2 FQNEAQ (reference sequence). The CDR3 runs to 9 residues. The V gene end was trimmed by 8 bases and the J gene end by 13 bases; junction bases not matched to a gene: 1.

The chain uses TRBV10-3 and TRBJ1-2; 10 bases agree with TRBD1. The length of the CDR3 is 16 residues. Trimming removed 0 bases from V and 5 bases from J; junction bases left unmatched: 6. CDR1 is ENHRY and CDR2 is SYGVKD in the germline V gene. CDR3 bases: TGTGCCATCAGTGAGTCGATGGGACAGGGGAAATATGGCTACACCTTC. It yields the protein CAISESMGQGKYGYTF.

CDR3 amino acids: CASTRGQGNSPLHF. In nucleotides, the CDR3 is TGTGCCAGCACGAGGGGACAGGGTAATTCACCCCTCCACTTT. The chain combines TRBV6-5 with TRBJ1-6; TRBD1 matches at 9 bases. The junction had 4 bases not matched to a gene; V was cut back by 7 bases and J by 6 bases. Looked up from germline, CDR1 is MNHEY and CDR2 is SVGAGI. CDR3 length: 14 residues.

The V gene is TRBV11-2, the J gene TRBJ2-5; TRBD2 agrees at 10 bases. Per the germline V gene, CDR1 is SGHAT and CDR2 is FQNNGV. This CDR3 contains 15 residues. V was pared by 2 bases and J by 5 bases, with 5 bases of the junction left unmatched. This CDR3 is CASSLPGLASETQYF. DNA of the CDR3: TGTGCCAGCAGCTTACCGGGACTAGCGAGTGAGACCCAGTACTTC.

The chain carries TRBV27 and TRBJ1-2; D remains ambiguous. Germline values: CDR1 MNHEY, CDR2 SMNVEV (reference sequence). The CDR3 totals 13 residues. V was shortened by 4 bases and J by 4 bases, with 10 bases between the two germline ends. The CDR3 reads CASSSNKPYGYTF. CDR3 DNA: TGTGCCAGCAGTTCAAACAAACCCTATGGCTACACCTTC.

The V and J genes are TRBV10-2 and TRBJ2-1; D may be TRBD1 (5 bases). Trimming left V 3 bases short and J 7 bases short, with 10 bases between. The germline V gene has CDR1 WSHSY and CDR2 SAAADI. CDR3 length equals 13 residues. CDR3 residues: CASSEQAGNEQFF. The CDR3 bases are TGCGCCAGCAGTGAACAGGCAGGGAATGAGCAGTTCTTC.

The gene calls are TRBV30 and TRBJ2-7, with 11 bases lining up with TRBD2. Germline V gene sequence: CDR1 GTSNPN, CDR2 SVGIG (reference sequence). The CDR3 is 15 amino acids. The V segment lost 0 bases and the J segment 4 bases; nucleotides outside the gene matches: 5. CDR3 residues: CAWSVLAGGPYEQYF. In DNA, the CDR3 is TGTGCCTGGAGTGTATTAGCGGGAGGGCCTTACGAGCAGTACTTC.